This TCR beta chain was sequenced in a study of shared clonotypes between healthy human individuals. Looking at the study overall: Every donor yielded three CD4 naive, three CD4 memory, two CD8 naive and one CD8 memory plate. Study findings and constraints: Naive subsets generally had larger estimated richness than memory subsets.

Germline V CDR1 and CDR2: GTSNPN, SVGIG (reference sequence). V dropped 1 base and J dropped 5 bases, with 11 bases sitting between them. This CDR3 is built from 13 residues. In the source study's methods: Junction-only immunoSEQ sequences carried no quality scores, so filtering differed. The protocol was immunoSEQ multiplex PCR, while the TCRdb copy is restricted to in-frame clones and leaves out a portion. V, J and clone size derive from that table, while D and trimming were established from the DNA sequence. The sample lists about 600,000 clones; around 97% were seen once. Note on this clone: Antigen specificity is unknown.

The chain joins TRBV30 to TRBJ1-1; D may be TRBD1 (6 bases). Sequencing was done on a sample of naive CD4+ T cells sorted from blood. The subset here: CD45RA+ positively selected. This clonotype was obtained from a woman in her 30s in good health. In DNA form, the CDR3 reads TGTGCCTGGAGTGAGAGGGGGGGAACTGAAGCTTTCTTT. This translates into CAWSERGGTEAFF.